Here is one T cell receptor (beta chain) with its context. This clonotype showed up just a few times. It lacks a known antigen. Base quality data are lacking; no much larger clone is found one base away. The CDR3 contains 13 residues, cysteine and phenylalanine counted. Solely the CDR3 DNA is kept, with 39 bases framed from the first base. To demonstrate the VDJtools post-analysis software, the study profiled TCR beta repertoires from the peripheral blood of 13 young patients with multiple sclerosis. The patients with multiple sclerosis were children and adolescents between 6 and 15 years of age. The library was generated by PCR. Sequenced using an Illumina HiSeq 2500. To reduce PCR and sequencing biases, unique molecular identifiers were incorporated into the TCR beta cDNA libraries. Every 1 to 10 million input T cells yielded 500,000 or so cDNA molecules, meaning each molecule approximated one T cell. The same protocol used for the earlier healthy control dataset was applied to prepare and sequence the patient libraries. Within a given batch, samples were prepared together, multiplexed and sequenced on the same HiSeq lane. In the paper's pipeline: Raw barcoded reads were processed with MIGEC, and single-read molecular identifier groups were discarded before consensus assembly and CDR3 extraction. Clonotype tables were post-analysed with VDJtools, and diversity was normalized by down-sampling all datasets to the smallest sample size. Repertoire overlap clustering matched CDR3 amino acid but not nucleotide sequences to correct batch-related cross-sample contamination. Using fastp at Q25 and MiXCR, TCRdb reprocessed the public reads and kept productive beta chains. Identical CDR3 protein sequences are pooled into one entry, listed with their most common genes and DNA. TCRdb's processing, not the study's, gives the V and J calls here. This sample has more than 450,000 distinct CDR3 sequences in its table, and 44% of those were observed once. Under 2% of the sample belongs to the ten largest clones.

The sample belongs to a study of post-analysis software for immune sequencing data (dated by TCRdb to between 2015 and 2016). Context from the whole study: The recorded disease courses included relapsing-remitting, secondary progressive and progressive-relapsing multiple sclerosis, and some patients had no subtype annotation. The patient repertoires were compared against 11 previously published healthy control repertoires obtained from donors aged 6 to 25 years. A subset of samples was prepared in parallel using single-end sample barcoding, then pooled and co-amplified after Illumina adapter ligation.

What the authors observed across the whole study: The control group was slightly older than the multiple sclerosis patient group. Compared with controls, multiple sclerosis patients had significantly lower normalized Chao1 diversity, a finding suggesting substantial peripheral T-cell clonal expansion. Significantly higher frequencies in patients than in controls were found for several TRBV segments, including TRBV5-6, TRBV5-1 and TRBV20-1. Direct clustering with F measure showed strong co-clustering of samples prepared in the same batch, prompting a batch-effect correction.

The sequence came from a girl between 5 and 17 years old with multiple sclerosis. The rearranged chain carries TRBV12-3 or TRBV12-4 and TRBJ2-1; 11 nucleotides in the junction match TRBD1. The sequenced sample was blood. This receptor carries the CDR3 CAVGTGGNNEQFF. In nucleotide form, the sequence is TGTGCAGTAGGGACAGGGGGGAACAATGAGCAGTTCTTC.